One and the same sample provided the 5 T cell receptor beta chains below, sequenced in a study of shared clonotypes between healthy human individuals. The table came from immunoSEQ multiplex PCR; TCRdb's copy has only in-frame clones and leaves some out. Of hundreds of thousands of clones in the sample, 77% are singletons; the top ten hold around 12%. The sequencing sample was made of PBMCs. The receptors derive from a woman in her thirties or forties in good health. Some clones in this sample may be carry-over from other donors' samples.

V usage is TRBV5-1 and J usage is TRBJ2-5; 10 bases are a match to TRBD2. Unmatched junction bases numbered 3, after V lost 0 bases and J lost 4 bases. Looked up from germline, CDR1 is SGHRS and CDR2 is YFSETQ. This CDR3 has 15 amino acids. DNA for the CDR3: TGCGCCAGCAGCTTGGGAGCGGGAGGGCGAGAGACCCAGTACTTC. Translated, it gives CASSLGAGGRETQYF.

This chain uses TRBV14 with TRBJ2-5; perhaps TRBD1 as D (5 bases). The germline CDR1 and CDR2 sequences are SGHDN and FVKESK. Trimming removed 4 bases from V and 1 base from J, with 13 bases in between. The CDR3 loop spans 15 amino acids. Here the CDR3 DNA reads TGTGCCAGCAGCCGTACCAGGGCCTTCCAAGAGACCCAGTACTTC. Its translation: CASSRTRAFQETQYF.

This chain links TRBV5-4 with TRBJ2-3, with TRBD2 matching over 16 bases. Germline V gene lookup returns CDR1 SGHNT and CDR2 YYREEE (reference sequence). Unmatched junction bases numbered 6, after V lost 5 bases and J lost 6 bases. This CDR3 has 16 amino acids. CDR3 sequence (DNA): TGTGCCAGCAGTCAAGGGACTAGCGGGAGGGCCGATACGCAGTATTTT. Translated: CASSQGTSGRADTQYF. The whole variable domain, remainder taken from reference TRBV5-4 and TRBJ2-3, is ETGVTQSPTHLIKTRGQQVTLRCSSQSGHNTVSWYQQALGQGPQFIFQYYREEENGRGNFPPRFSGLQFPNYSSELNVNALELDDSALYLCASSQGTSGRADTQYFGPGTRLTVL.

Remarks on this clone: This may be a read error, as it is one base from a much larger clone. The V and J genes are TRBV11-2 and TRBJ1-5; D is unclear. The V gene lost 1 base and the J gene lost 5 bases, with 6 bases spanning the gap. Per germline, CDR1 SGHAT and CDR2 FQNNGV. The CDR3 covers 13 residues. In DNA form, the CDR3 reads TGTGCCAGCAGCTTAGCGGAGCATCAGCCCCAGCATTTT. Translated, it gives CASSLAEHQPQHF. The full variable domain, with the rest looked up from reference TRBV11-2 and TRBJ1-5, is EAGVAQSPRYKIIEKRQSVAFWCNPISGHATLYWYQQILGQGPKLLIQFQNNGVVDDSQLPKDRFSAERLKGVDSTLKIQPAKLEDSAVYLCASSLAEHQPQHFGDGTRLSIL.

V and J are TRBV5-4 and TRBJ1-2; 7 positions match TRBD1. Per germline, CDR1 SGHNT and CDR2 YYREEE (reference sequence). Germline trimming cut 2 bases from V and 8 bases from J; bases unmatched to any gene: 12. CDR3 length: 15 residues. The chain's CDR3 is CASSFGGGGPGGYTF. The CDR3 nucleotides are TGTGCCAGCAGCTTTGGGGGAGGGGGCCCGGGCGGCTACACCTTC.